The 8 T cell receptor beta chains below come from one sample, sequenced in a study of blood T cell repertoires in COVID-19. The data were produced by immunoSEQ multiplex PCR, yet TCRdb's version contains in-frame clones alone and is incomplete. The sample yields hundreds of thousands of clones, around 90% seen once. Specimen: PBMCs or T cells enriched from blood (not recorded which). All receptors derive from a woman under 30 with acute COVID-19.

This clone was recorded only once. Other DNA variants within this sample encode the same CDR3. V is TRBV5-1 and J is TRBJ1-1; TRBD1 matches 11 bases. Germline V CDR1 and CDR2: SGHRS, YFSETQ. The CDR3 spans 16 residues. With 3 bases clipped from V and 1 base from J, the junction kept 5 bases outside the gene matches. The CDR3 bases are TGCGCCAGCAGCTCTGGGACAGGGGGATCGAACACTGAAGCTTTCTTT. This encodes CASSSGTGGSNTEAFF.

V is TRBV28 and J is TRBJ1-5, with 10 bases aligning to TRBD1. The CDR3 extends over 16 amino acids. After removal of 3 bases from V and 3 bases from J, the junction contained 5 bases not matched to a gene. Germline CDR1 and CDR2: MDHEN and SYDVKM. The CDR3 DNA reads as TGTGCCAGCAGTTTCCGGGACAGGGGACCCAATCAGCCCCAGCATTTT. This encodes CASSFRDRGPNQPQHF.

Comment on this clone: The same CDR3 also results from other DNA sequences found in this sample. The chain employs TRBV3-1 (or the pseudogene TRBV3-2) and TRBJ1-1; no clear D gene. The CDR3 has 13 amino acids. V shed 3 bases and J shed 1 base, with 6 bases lying between them. Germline lookup yields CDR1 LGHDT and CDR2 YNNKEL (reference sequence). The CDR3 sequence: CASSQGRNTEAFF. CDR3 coding DNA: TGTGCCAGCAGCCAGGGGAGGAACACTGAAGCTTTCTTT.

The chain recombines TRBV19 with TRBJ1-5; D may be TRBD1 (5 bases). V lost 5 bases and J 3 bases, leaving 11 bases between the germline ends. Germline CDR1 LNHDA, CDR2 SQIVND (reference sequence). The CDR3 is 14 residues long. The CDR3 reads CASSGAGLNQPQHF. Here the CDR3 DNA reads TGTGCCAGTAGTGGGGCAGGTCTCAATCAGCCCCAGCATTTT.

This chain joins TRBV2 and TRBJ2-1; D may be TRBD1 (5 bases). V was clipped by 6 bases and J by 4 bases, with 13 bases between them. The CDR3 has 14 residues. Germline V gene sequence: CDR1 SNHLY, CDR2 FYNNEI. Written as DNA, the CDR3 is TGTGCCAGCAGGGCCGCGACAGCTTACAATGAGCAGTTCTTC. Translation: CASRAATAYNEQFF. Variable domain in full (rest from reference TRBV2 and TRBJ2-1): EPEVTQTPSHQVTQMGQEVILRCVPISNHLYFYWYRQILGQKVEFLVSFYNNEISEKSEIFDDQFSVERPDGSNFTLKIRSTKLEDSAMYFCASRAATAYNEQFFGPGTRLTVL.

This chain links TRBV19 with TRBJ1-1; 8 bases agree with TRBD1. This CDR3 region has 14 residues. The germline V gene has CDR1 LNHDA and CDR2 SQIVND (reference sequence). V lost 5 bases to trimming and J lost 1 base; unmatched junction nucleotides: 3. CDR3 amino acids: CASSAGQENTEAFF. The DNA of the CDR3 is TGTGCCAGTAGTGCGGGACAGGAGAACACTGAAGCTTTCTTT.

V and J are TRBV3-1 (or the pseudogene TRBV3-2) and TRBJ1-5; 9 positions agree with TRBD1. Looked up from germline, CDR1 is LGHDT and CDR2 is YNNKEL (reference sequence). The CDR3 sequence is 18 residues long. The J segment lost 7 bases and the V segment lost 3 bases, leaving 16 bases of the junction unmatched. The CDR3 region has the DNA TGTGCCAGCAGCCAGGACCTGAGACAGGGGGAATATGGCCAGCCCCAGCATTTT. Translating it yields CASSQDLRQGEYGQPQHF.

The V gene is TRBV7-3, the J gene TRBJ1-6; D call uncertain. The germline gives CDR1 SGHTA, CDR2 FQGTGA. V was cut by 5 bases and J by 5 bases, with 16 bases left in between. CDR3 length equals 16 residues. The CDR3 DNA is TGTGCCAGCAGCCCAGTTGGGCCTTCCAATAATTCACCCCTCCACTTT. Amino acid sequence: CASSPVGPSNNSPLHF.